This T cell receptor beta chain was recovered during a study of response to subunit inactivated influenza vaccine. Whole-study findings and limits: That few new T cells are recruited by each seasonal influenza vaccination was the authors' suggestion.

The CDR3 sequence is 17 residues long. Germline V lookup: CDR1 MNHEY, CDR2 SVGAGI. With V trimmed by 2 bases and J by 6 bases, 8 bases remained unmatched. MiXCR was run by TCRdb on the RT-PCR reads, yielding one entry per CDR3 protein. Counted here are roughly 790,000 distinct CDR3 sequences, approximately 22% occurring once; the ten biggest clones make up about 10%. Details on this clonotype: Its target is unknown.

The source of this sequence is a man between 50 and 59 years old who received an inactivated influenza vaccine. The chain joins TRBV6-5 to TRBJ1-6, with 9 bases lining up with TRBD1. The sample consisted of PBMCs from blood, taken about 5 days after vaccination. CDR3 nucleotides: TGTGCCAGCAGTTACACCCCTACGACAGGGGGTAATTCACCCCTCCACTTT. This codes for CASSYTPTTGGNSPLHF.